The 13 T cell receptor beta chains in this list originate from one sample, sequenced in a study of T cells in Graves' hyperthyroidism and ophthalmopathy. TCR beta CDR3 regions were amplified from RNA transcripts. HTBI primers were employed in a first-round RT-PCR of the TCR CDR3. MiXCR, applied by TCRdb to the multiplex PCR reads, yields one record per CDR3 protein. The data show over 300,000 distinct CDR3 sequences, roughly 14% seen once. The sequenced material came from blood. The receptors were sampled from a woman in her fifties or sixties with Graves' hyperthyroidism.

This clonotype was counted many times. The V gene is TRBV12-5, the J gene TRBJ2-3, with D possibly TRBD2 on 5 matching bases. Per the germline V gene, CDR1 is LGHNT and CDR2 is FRNRAP. The CDR3 has 14 residues. The V gene lost 2 bases and the J gene lost 3 bases, with 9 bases spanning the gap. CDR3 DNA: TGTGCTAGTGGTTTGACCCCGGGGACAGATACGCAGTATTTT. Its protein product is CASGLTPGTDTQYF.

In this sample, this clonotype turned up many times. V is TRBV10-3 and J is TRBJ2-7; weak D call: TRBD2 (5 bases). The V gene lost 3 bases and the J gene lost 1 base, with 16 bases spanning the gap. The CDR3 is 16 amino acids. CDR1 and CDR2 from the germline V gene are ENHRY and SYGVKD. CDR3 DNA: TGTGCCATCAGTGATGCAAGCGGCCCTCCGTCCTACGAGCAGTACTTC. It yields the protein CAISDASGPPSYEQYF.

This clonotype showed up many times. V gene TRBV12-3 or TRBV12-4 combines with J gene TRBJ2-7; TRBD2 might be the D (8 bases). This CDR3 spans 15 amino acids. V dropped 4 bases and J dropped 6 bases, with 19 bases sitting between them. This CDR3 reads CASSYPAGRGLEQYF. DNA for the CDR3: TGTGCCAGCAGTTATCCCGCCGGGAGGGGGCTCGAGCAGTACTTC.

This clonotype was seen repeatedly, ten times or more. The V call is TRBV2, the J call TRBJ2-7, with TRBD1 as a possible D gene (7 bases). The length of the CDR3 is 13 residues. The germline V gene has CDR1 SNHLY and CDR2 FYNNEI. Trimming pared 4 bases from V and 2 bases from J, leaving 9 bases between. CDR3 sequence (DNA): TGTGCCAGCAGTGCAGGGGGGACCTACGAGCAGTACTTC. This gives the protein CASSAGGTYEQYF.

The CDR3 reads CASSQDRAGTEAFF. The CDR3 DNA follows: TGTGCCAGCAGCCAAGACAGGGCCGGCACTGAAGCTTTCTTT. This rearrangement joins TRBV4-2 to TRBJ1-1; D might be TRBD1 (5 bases). The germline gives CDR1 LGHNA, CDR2 YNFKEQ. The CDR3 has 14 amino acids. Between the trimmed V and J ends, which lost 0 bases and 4 bases, there was a span of 9 bases.

This clonotype has at least ten counts. The chain links TRBV2 to TRBJ1-2; a possible D gene is TRBD1 (5 bases). This CDR3 comprises 16 residues. Germline lookup yields CDR1 SNHLY and CDR2 FYNNEI. Trimming left V 7 bases short and J 1 base short, with 19 bases between. CDR3 sequence: CASIAHSTDNNYGYTF. The CDR3, as DNA: TGTGCCAGCATAGCCCATTCGACAGACAATAACTATGGCTACACCTTC.

The table lists this clonotype with many counts. The rearrangement links TRBV20-1 to TRBJ1-1; D is unclear. With 4 bases removed from V and 1 base from J, the gap between germline ends came to 10 bases. CDR1 and CDR2 from the germline V gene are DFQATT and SNEGSKA (reference sequence). The CDR3 runs 13 residues. DNA for the CDR3: TGCAGTGCTACCGAAACGTCGAACACTGAAGCTTTCTTT. This codes for CSATETSNTEAFF.

The rearrangement uses TRBV5-1 and TRBJ2-1; perhaps TRBD1 as D (7 bases). This CDR3 region has 14 residues. V lost 2 bases to trimming and J lost 10 bases, with 16 bases between them. Germline V CDR1 and CDR2: SGHRS, YFSETQ. The CDR3 bases are TGCGCCAGCAGCTTAGCCAGGGGGGTAGGGGAGCAGTTCTTC. Protein sequence: CASSLARGVGEQFF.

There are many counts of this clonotype. This chain joins TRBV28 and TRBJ1-5; TRBD1 matches 10 bases. The CDR3 extends over 14 amino acids. Trimming at V came to 5 bases and at J to 8 bases, leaving 6 bases not matched to a gene. Germline V gives CDR1 MDHEN, CDR2 SYDVKM. CDR3 nucleotides: TGTGCCAGCAGTCCGGGACAGGGGAGAGAGCCCCAGCATTTT. It encodes CASSPGQGREPQHF.

J is TRBJ1-5 and V is TRBV2; no firm D call. Trimming took 6 bases from V and 0 from J, leaving 18 bases between them. CDR1 is SNHLY and CDR2 is FYNNEI in the germline V gene. The CDR3 spans 17 residues. The DNA of the CDR3 is TGTGCCAGCAGCGGCCAAACGGGGTACCTTAGCAATCAGCCCCAGCATTTT. Amino acids: CASSGQTGYLSNQPQHF.

This clonotype was counted many times. The genes are TRBV5-1 and TRBJ2-3; 9 bases fit TRBD2. The CDR3 contains 15 residues. After removal of 4 bases from V and 3 bases from J, the junction contained 6 bases not matched to a gene. The V gene's germline CDR1 is SGHRS and CDR2 YFSETQ. DNA of the CDR3: TGCGCCAGCAGCCAGAGCGGGAGGCGGACAGATACGCAGTATTTT. Encoded protein: CASSQSGRRTDTQYF.

The chain carries TRBV5-1 and TRBJ2-5; tentative D call: TRBD1 (5 bases). Germline values: CDR1 SGHRS, CDR2 YFSETQ. The V gene lost 3 bases and the J gene lost 1 base, with 7 bases spanning the gap. The CDR3 runs 13 residues. The CDR3 DNA is TGCGCCAGCAGCTCAGGGCCCCAAGAGACCCAGTACTTC. This codes for CASSSGPQETQYF.

This clonotype was observed at least ten times. The chain couples TRBV7-9 to TRBJ2-1, with 7 bases lining up with TRBD2. CDR3 size: 20 residues. Losses at the gene ends were 4 bases for V and 4 bases for J; bases not matched to a gene: 22. The germline CDR1 and CDR2 sequences are SEHNR and FQNEAQ (reference sequence). Here the CDR3 reads CASSSVGSGRGTYSYNEQFF. The CDR3 bases are TGTGCCAGCAGCTCCGTGGGTAGCGGGCGGGGGACCTATTCGTACAATGAGCAGTTCTTC.